Sequencing of this TCR beta chain was carried out in a study of blood T cell repertoires in COVID-19. Study-wide background: The study drew acute and convalescent COVID-19 samples from the United States, Italy and Spain. T cells, B-cell-depleted T cells, or PBMCs provided the cDNA or gDNA that served as material.

This clone was seen a single time. Original analysis: By means of reference gene primer amplification, nucleated cell counts were estimated. Clones were read by immunoSEQ multiplex PCR, and TCRdb kept only the in-frame ones, dropping some. V and J calls and clone size come straight from that table; D and trimming were deduced from the DNA. The sample lists 130,000 to 150,000 clones, around nine tenths occurring once. V shed 8 bases and J shed 7 bases, with 11 bases lying between them. Germline V CDR1 and CDR2: SEHNR, FQNEAQ (reference sequence). This CDR3 is built from 12 residues. The sequencing sample was made of peripheral blood. This TCR was sampled from a human donor in a cohort sampled during active COVID-19. V usage is TRBV7-9 and J usage is TRBJ2-2; possibly TRBD2 for D (7 bases). The CDR3 protein is CASGGGRGELFF. The CDR3 nucleotides are TGTGCCAGCGGGGGGGGCCGCGGGGAGCTGTTTTTT.